These 15 T cell receptor beta chains share one sample of origin, sequenced in a study of tumor-infiltrating lymphocytes in primary liver carcinoma. Starting material for RNA and DNA co-extraction consisted of roughly 19-31 mg of unsorted bulk tissue. Production of TCR beta cDNA used around 460 ng total RNA together with a constant-region primer. Three nested multiplex PCR rounds of slightly modified ARM-PCR generated TCR beta libraries. The first two PCR rounds used TRBV1-TRBV30 primers with a Cbeta primer, 9 to 10 cycles each. Via MiXCR, TCRdb re-called the multiplex PCR reads, giving one row per CDR3 protein. The repertoire holds approximately 110,000 distinct CDR3 sequences, with 55% to 65% as singletons. Sequencing was carried out using liver tumor tissue from sampling region 1. The subset is: tumor region T1, superior pole. Receptors were obtained from a woman aged 60-75 years with primary liver carcinoma and hepatitis B virus infection.

This clonotype was counted ten times or more. The junction shows a germline mismatch at one end, possibly a read error. The genes are TRBV12-3 or TRBV12-4 and TRBJ2-7, with 10 positions matching TRBD2. The CDR3 runs to 14 residues. CDR3 region: CASSLAGVGYEQYF. CDR3 coding DNA: TGTGCCAGCAGTCTAGCGGGAGTAGGCTACGAGCAGTACTTC.

By its share, this clonotype is medium-sized (0.01 to 0.1%). This chain uses TRBV7-8 with TRBJ2-1; perhaps TRBD2 as D (6 bases). The CDR3 has 16 amino acids. Germline loops: CDR1 SGHVS, CDR2 FQNEAQ. Trimming cost V 5 bases and J 4 bases, with 18 bases left between them. As DNA, the CDR3 is TGTGCCAGCAGCCCCGGGAGACTATCCTTTTACAATGAGCAGTTCTTC. Translated: CASSPGRLSFYNEQFF.

A note on this clonotype: With a much larger clone just one base away, this may be a read error. V and J are TRBV4-1 and TRBJ2-7, with D possibly matching TRBD2 (5 bases). Germline CDR1 and CDR2: MGHRA and YSYEKL. The CDR3 is 14 amino acids. The ends were cut back, 6 bases at V and 0 bases at J, with 12 bases in the middle. DNA for the CDR3: TGCGCCAGCAGACTCATAGGGAGCTCCTACGAGCAGTACTTC. It translates to CASRLIGSSYEQYF.

This clonotype was observed a few times. The junction shows a germline mismatch at one end, possibly a read error. The chain employs TRBV5-1 and TRBJ1-3; D unresolved. CDR3 length equals 13 residues. Germline V lookup: CDR1 SGHRS, CDR2 YFSETQ. In DNA form, the CDR3 reads TGCGCCAGCAGCTTGGAGTCTGGAAACACCATGTATTTT. Translation: CASSLESGNTMYF.

Comment on this clonotype: The CDR3 does not end in the conserved phenylalanine or tryptophan, so this is likely a read error. The rearrangement uses TRBV6-5 and TRBJ2-5, with TRBD1 identical over 8 bases. This CDR3 is built from 13 residues. The germline gives CDR1 MNHEY, CDR2 SVGAGI. CDR3 loop: CVSSYDRGFAQYL. The CDR3 coding sequence is TGTGTCAGCAGTTACGACAGGGGTTTCGCCCAGTACCTC.

A single count supports this clonotype. A read error may explain this, as a much larger clone is one base away. The rearrangement uses TRBV28 and TRBJ1-5; D remains ambiguous. This CDR3 has 14 amino acids. From germline, CDR1 is MDHEN and CDR2 SYDVKM. The ends were cut back, 8 bases at V and 0 bases at J, with 11 bases in the middle. The CDR3 region has the DNA TGTGCCAGCGTCGGGCAATATAGCAATCAGCCCCAGCATTTT. Amino acids: CASVGQYSNQPQHF.

Notes on this clonotype: This may come from a read error, since a much larger clone is one base off. This chain links TRBV6-2 or TRBV6-3 with TRBJ2-5; D call uncertain. The CDR3 runs 11 residues. The ends were cut back, 11 bases at V and 3 bases at J, with 10 bases in the middle. Germline-derived CDR1 and CDR2 are MNHEY and SVGEGT. CDR3 protein: CAVGRKETQYF. DNA of the CDR3: TGTGCCGTAGGCAGGAAAGAGACCCAGTACTTC.

The chain uses TRBV11-2 and TRBJ2-5; D assignment may be TRBD1 or TRBD2 (5 bases each). V gave up 0 bases and J gave up 2 bases, with 25 bases separating them. Germline-derived CDR1 and CDR2 are SGHAT and FQNNGV. The CDR3 spans 20 residues. CDR3 sequence: CASSLDPGPHGVGPQETQYF. The CDR3 DNA reads as TGTGCCAGCAGCTTAGACCCCGGCCCCCACGGGGTGGGGCCACAAGAGACCCAGTACTTC.

CDR3 sequence reads: CASSPAGHNQPQHF. CDR3 coding DNA: TGTGCCAGTAGCCCCGCGGGGCACAATCAGCCCCAGCATTTT. The chain links TRBV5-6 to TRBJ1-5; TRBD1 might be the D (5 bases). The CDR3 has 14 residues. Germline lookup yields CDR1 SGHDT and CDR2 YYEEEE. V was pared by 8 bases and J by 3 bases, with 15 bases between.

The rearrangement joins TRBV4-1 to TRBJ1-4; D might be TRBD1 (6 bases). CDR1 is MGHRA, CDR2 YSYEKL, per germline. CDR3 length: 14 amino acids. Trimming removed 4 bases from V and 6 bases from J, with 12 bases in between. CDR3 in amino acids: CASSLQGGDEKLFF. As DNA, the CDR3 is TGCGCCAGCAGCCTACAGGGAGGAGATGAAAAACTGTTTTTT.

As for this clonotype: A much larger clonotype is one base distant, so this may be a read error. The rearrangement links TRBV10-3 to TRBJ1-2, with TRBD1 matching over 10 bases. The CDR3 loop spans 13 amino acids. The germline V gene has CDR1 ENHRY and CDR2 SYGVKD. DNA for the CDR3: TGTGTCATCAGGACAGGGGGAACGGGTGGCTACACCTTC. Encoded protein: CVIRTGGTGGYTF.

Concerning this clonotype itself: Given a much more abundant clone one base away, this may be a read error. The chain's CDR3 is CASIQDLLAGGTDTQYF. The CDR3 DNA reads as TGTGCCAGCATCCAAGATCTCCTAGCGGGAGGCACAGATACGCAGTATTTT. J is TRBJ2-3 and V is TRBV4-2; 10 positions match TRBD2. This CDR3 contains 17 residues. CDR1 is LGHNA and CDR2 is YNFKEQ in the germline V gene.

Concerning this clonotype itself: This may be a read error, as it is one base from a much larger clone. The V and J genes are TRBV6-5 and TRBJ1-2; no reliable D call. The germline gives CDR1 MNHEY, CDR2 SVGAGI. The CDR3 totals 14 residues. The DNA of the CDR3 is TGTGTCAGCAATCGACGCGCCTCTAACTATGGCTACACCTTC. Protein product: CVSNRRASNYGYTF.

This clonotype was observed a handful of times. A read error may account for a junction end that differs from germline. The genes are TRBV11-2 and TRBJ2-3; no reliable D call. The CDR3 is 18 amino acids. Looked up from germline, CDR1 is SGHAT and CDR2 is FQNNGV. The CDR3 DNA is TGTGTCAGCAGCTCTCTGTGGGCACTTAGCAAGTCCACAGATACGCGGTATTTT. Translation: CVSSSLWALSKSTDTRYF.

With regard to this clonotype: Here the CDR3 omits its conserved ending phenylalanine or tryptophan, so a read error is the likely source. Because the CDR3's place on the DNA is in doubt, the DNA is left out and the CDR3 is given as listed by TCRdb. The chain has TRBV11-3 and TRBJ1-2; the listed D gene, TRBD1, was not tested against the DNA. The CDR3 has 13 residues if both end residues are counted. Looked up from germline, CDR1 is SGHNT and CDR2 is YENEEA. The CDR3 here is CASSEGDSYGHIL.